These 12 T cell receptor beta chains originate from one sample sequenced in a study of cytomegalovirus exposure and HLA in healthy donors. PCR primers comprised 60 Vbeta and 13 Jbeta primers. Some clones are missing from TCRdb's copy, which holds only in-frame ones; the method was immunoSEQ multiplex PCR. The sample lists approximately 85,000 clones, less than 75% occurring once. The sequenced sample consisted of PBMCs. All receptors come from a woman aged 25 to 39 in good health and CMV-seropositive.

This clone was picked up a small number of times. The rearrangement joins TRBV5-1 to TRBJ1-6; 8 nucleotides align to TRBD1. Germline V lookup: CDR1 SGHRS, CDR2 YFSETQ. The CDR3 totals 14 residues. The ends lost 2 bases at V and 5 bases at J; junction bases unmatched: 0. The CDR3 spells CASSLQGDNSPLHF. The CDR3 bases are TGCGCCAGCAGCTTACAGGGGGATAATTCACCCCTCCACTTT.

This clone was detected a few times. The chain couples TRBV4-2 to TRBJ2-1, with D tentatively TRBD2 (6 bases). The CDR3 runs to 13 residues. V was cut by 0 bases and J by 10 bases, with 10 bases left in between. Germline values: CDR1 LGHNA, CDR2 YNFKEQ. The CDR3 sequence: CASSQDPGREQFF. The CDR3 DNA is TGTGCCAGCAGCCAAGATCCTGGGAGGGAGCAGTTCTTC.

The chain links TRBV25-1 to TRBJ2-7; D perhaps matches TRBD1 (7 bases). Germline values: CDR1 MGHDK, CDR2 SYGVNS. The CDR3 runs 13 residues. The V and J ends lost 6 bases and 7 bases respectively, with 16 bases between them. The CDR3 DNA reads TGTGCCAGCAGGGAGGGGGCAAGGGGGGAGCAGTACTTC. Its translation is CASREGARGEQYF.

This clone was observed a single time. The V and J genes are TRBV4-3 and TRBJ1-6, with D uncertain. The V and J ends lost 0 bases and 2 bases respectively, with 8 bases between them. CDR1 is LGHNA, CDR2 YSLEER, per germline. The CDR3 totals 16 residues. The CDR3 spells CASSQESGAYNSPLHF. The DNA for the CDR3 is TGCGCCAGCAGCCAAGAGTCCGGAGCCTATAATTCACCCCTCCACTTT.

The chain employs TRBV7-9 and TRBJ2-5; 9 nucleotides align to TRBD1. V gave up 3 bases and J gave up 4 bases; unmatched junction bases: 6. Germline loops: CDR1 SEHNR, CDR2 FQNEAQ (reference sequence). The CDR3 loop spans 15 amino acids. The CDR3 here is CASSLVLGQGETQYF. The CDR3 DNA is TGTGCCAGCAGCTTGGTACTGGGACAGGGAGAGACCCAGTACTTC.

This chain links TRBV14 with TRBJ1-2, with D uncertain. Germline V gene lookup returns CDR1 SGHDN and CDR2 FVKESK. V was cut by 2 bases and J by 2 bases, with 3 bases left in between. CDR3 size: 12 residues. The CDR3 DNA is TGTGCCAGCAGCCAATTAAACTATGGCTACACCTTC. It codes for CASSQLNYGYTF.

The chain joins TRBV10-1 to TRBJ2-3, with a tentative D call TRBD2 (5 bases). The CDR3 has 14 amino acids. V shed 2 bases and J shed 4 bases, with 10 bases lying between them. Germline CDR1 and CDR2: WNHNN and SYGVQD (reference sequence). CDR3 DNA sequence: TGCGCCAGCAGTGAGGCGGGCCGACCAGATACGCAGTATTTT. As protein: CASSEAGRPDTQYF.

The V gene is TRBV27, the J gene TRBJ1-6; D is perhaps TRBD1 (5 bases). Germline-derived CDR1 and CDR2 are MNHEY and SMNVEV (reference sequence). V was pared by 4 bases and J by 10 bases, with 11 bases between. CDR3 length: 13 amino acids. For the CDR3, the DNA is TGTGCCAGCAGTTCCAGGGAAACGTCACCCCTCCACTTT. Residues: CASSSRETSPLHF.

This chain connects TRBV27 to TRBJ1-1, with D possibly matching TRBD1 (6 bases). V was trimmed by 2 bases and J by 1 base, leaving 11 bases between them. There are 15 residues in the CDR3. The germline V gene encodes CDR1 MNHEY and CDR2 SMNVEV (reference sequence). The CDR3: CASSLIGTQNTEAFF. The CDR3 region has the DNA TGTGCCAGCAGTTTAATCGGGACACAGAACACTGAAGCTTTCTTT.

Here the CDR3 DNA reads TGTGCCAGCAGCTTAGGGACTAGCACCTACAATGAGCAGTTCTTC. This gives the protein CASSLGTSTYNEQFF. The V call is TRBV7-3, the J call TRBJ2-1; 9 nucleotides agree with TRBD2. Germline V CDR1 and CDR2: SGHTA, FQGTGA. The ends lost 2 bases at V and 2 bases at J; junction bases unmatched: 1. The length of the CDR3 is 15 residues.

This clone was recorded only once. The chain carries TRBV28 and TRBJ2-3; no definite D call. Germline CDR1 is MDHEN and CDR2 is SYDVKM. The CDR3 consists of 11 residues. The ends were cut back, 6 bases at V and 5 bases at J, with 6 bases in the middle. CDR3 bases: TGTGCCAGCAGCGCAGTAGATACGCAGTATTTT. This sequence encodes CASSAVDTQYF.

This clone has more than one count but fewer than ten. This sequence joins TRBV19 and TRBJ1-2; 9 bases align to TRBD1. The germline V gene has CDR1 LNHDA and CDR2 SQIVND (reference sequence). The CDR3 sequence is 14 residues long. J gave up 0 bases and V 11 bases, and 7 bases lay outside the gene matches. The CDR3 region is CAATRTGANYGYTF. DNA for the CDR3: TGTGCCGCCACTCGGACAGGGGCTAACTATGGCTACACCTTC.